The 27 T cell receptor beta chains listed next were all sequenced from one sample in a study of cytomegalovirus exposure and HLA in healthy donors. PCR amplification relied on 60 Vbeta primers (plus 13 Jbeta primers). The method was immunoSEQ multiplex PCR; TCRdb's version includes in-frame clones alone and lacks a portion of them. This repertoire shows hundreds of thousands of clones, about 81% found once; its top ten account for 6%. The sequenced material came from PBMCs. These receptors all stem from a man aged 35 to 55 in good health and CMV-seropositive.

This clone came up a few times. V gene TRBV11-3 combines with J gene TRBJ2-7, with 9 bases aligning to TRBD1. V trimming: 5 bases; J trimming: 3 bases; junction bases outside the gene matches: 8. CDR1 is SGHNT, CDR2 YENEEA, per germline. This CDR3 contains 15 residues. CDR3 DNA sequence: TGTGCCAGCAGCCCTAGAGGGACAGGGTACTACGAGCAGTACGTC. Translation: CASSPRGTGYYEQYV.

The CDR3 here is CASSQGLAGEDIQYF. CDR3 coding DNA: TGCGCCAGCAGCCAAGGGCTAGCGGGAGAAGACATTCAGTACTTC. The chain is built from TRBV4-1 and TRBJ2-4; 10 nucleotides agree with TRBD2. The CDR3 consists of 15 residues. Germline assignment: CDR1 MGHRA and CDR2 YSYEKL. J was trimmed by 8 bases and V by 1 base; bases with no gene match: 5.

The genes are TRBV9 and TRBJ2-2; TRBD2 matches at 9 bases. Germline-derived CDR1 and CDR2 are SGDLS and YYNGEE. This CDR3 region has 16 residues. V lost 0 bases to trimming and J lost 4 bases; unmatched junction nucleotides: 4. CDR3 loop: CASSVEGTSFTGELFF. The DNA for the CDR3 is TGTGCCAGCAGCGTAGAAGGGACTAGCTTCACCGGGGAGCTGTTTTTT.

The CDR3 sequence is CASSQVLAGNYNEQFF. For the CDR3, the DNA is TGCGCCAGCAGCCAAGTACTAGCGGGGAACTACAATGAGCAGTTCTTC. This chain uses TRBV4-1 with TRBJ2-1, with 10 bases matching TRBD2. The CDR3 contains 16 residues. J was trimmed by 3 bases and V by 1 base; bases with no gene match: 3. Germline V gene data show CDR1 as MGHRA and CDR2 as YSYEKL.

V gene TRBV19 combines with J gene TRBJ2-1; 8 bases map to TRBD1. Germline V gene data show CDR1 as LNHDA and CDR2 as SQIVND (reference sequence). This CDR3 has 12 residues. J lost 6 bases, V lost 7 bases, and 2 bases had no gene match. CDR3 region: CASKTGGNEQFF. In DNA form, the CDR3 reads TGTGCCAGTAAAACAGGGGGCAATGAGCAGTTCTTC.

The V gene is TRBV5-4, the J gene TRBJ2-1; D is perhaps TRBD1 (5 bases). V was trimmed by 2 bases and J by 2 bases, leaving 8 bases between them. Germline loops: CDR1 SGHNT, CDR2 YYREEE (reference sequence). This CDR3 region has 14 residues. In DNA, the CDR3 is TGTGCCAGCAGCTTAAGACAGACCTACAATGAGCAGTTCTTC. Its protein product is CASSLRQTYNEQFF.

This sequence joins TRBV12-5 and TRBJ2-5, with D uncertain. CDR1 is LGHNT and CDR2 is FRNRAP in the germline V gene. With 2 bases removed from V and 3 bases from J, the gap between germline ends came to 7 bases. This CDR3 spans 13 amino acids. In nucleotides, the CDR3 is TGTGCTAGTGGTTTGAGTGGAGAAGAGACCCAGTACTTC. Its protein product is CASGLSGEETQYF.

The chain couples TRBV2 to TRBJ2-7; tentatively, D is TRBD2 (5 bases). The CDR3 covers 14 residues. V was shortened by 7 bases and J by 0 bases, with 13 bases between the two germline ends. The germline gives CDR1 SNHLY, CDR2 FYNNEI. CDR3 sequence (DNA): TGTGCCAGCACCAGAGGGTCCCTCTCCTACGAGCAGTACTTC. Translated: CASTRGSLSYEQYF.

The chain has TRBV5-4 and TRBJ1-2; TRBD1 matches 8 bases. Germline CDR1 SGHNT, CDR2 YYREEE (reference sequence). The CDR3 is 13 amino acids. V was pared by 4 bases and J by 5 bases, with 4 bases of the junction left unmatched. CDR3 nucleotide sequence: TGTGCCAGCAGCCCGGACAGGGAGTATGGCTACACCTTC. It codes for CASSPDREYGYTF.

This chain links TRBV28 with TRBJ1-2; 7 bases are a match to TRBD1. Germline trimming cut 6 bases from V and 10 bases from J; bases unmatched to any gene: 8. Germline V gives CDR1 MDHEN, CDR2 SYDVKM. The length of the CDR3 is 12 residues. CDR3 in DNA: TGTGCCAGCAGAAAGTTGCAGGGGGACTACACCTTC. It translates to CASRKLQGDYTF.

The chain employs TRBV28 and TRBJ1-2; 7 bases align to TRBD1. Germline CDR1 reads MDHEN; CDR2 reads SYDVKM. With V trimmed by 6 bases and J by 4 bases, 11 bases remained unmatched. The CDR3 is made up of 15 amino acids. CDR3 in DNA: TGTGCCAGCAGCTCATCCGGGACAGAAGGCTATGGCTACACCTTC. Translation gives CASSSSGTEGYGYTF.

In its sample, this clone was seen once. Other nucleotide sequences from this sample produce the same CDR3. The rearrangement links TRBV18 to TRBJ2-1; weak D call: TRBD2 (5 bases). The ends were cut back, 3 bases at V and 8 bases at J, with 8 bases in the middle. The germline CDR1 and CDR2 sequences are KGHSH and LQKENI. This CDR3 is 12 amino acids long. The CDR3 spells CASSPRGDEQFF. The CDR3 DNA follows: TGTGCCAGCTCACCCCGGGGAGATGAGCAGTTCTTC.

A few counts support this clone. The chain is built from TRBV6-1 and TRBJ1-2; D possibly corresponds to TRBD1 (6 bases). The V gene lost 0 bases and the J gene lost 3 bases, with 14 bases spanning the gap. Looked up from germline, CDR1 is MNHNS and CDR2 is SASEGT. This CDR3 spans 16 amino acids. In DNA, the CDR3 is TGTGCCAGCAGTGAAGCCGGGAGGGGGAGGGACTATGGCTACACCTTC. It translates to CASSEAGRGRDYGYTF.

This CDR3 is CASSLAGSGVNEQFF. In DNA, the CDR3 is TGTGCCAGCAGCTTGGCCGGTAGCGGAGTTAATGAGCAGTTCTTC. The rearrangement joins TRBV5-6 to TRBJ2-1; tentatively, D is TRBD2 (6 bases). This CDR3 has 15 residues. Trimming removed 0 bases at V and 7 bases at J, with 14 bases between. The germline V gene has CDR1 SGHDT and CDR2 YYEEEE.

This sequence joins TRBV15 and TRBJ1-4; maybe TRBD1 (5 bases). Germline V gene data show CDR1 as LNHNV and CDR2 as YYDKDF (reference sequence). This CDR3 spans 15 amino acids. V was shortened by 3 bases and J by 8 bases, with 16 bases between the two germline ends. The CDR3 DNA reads TGTGCCACCAGCAGCCCGGGACTCGGGTGGGAAAAACTGTTTTTT. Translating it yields CATSSPGLGWEKLFF.

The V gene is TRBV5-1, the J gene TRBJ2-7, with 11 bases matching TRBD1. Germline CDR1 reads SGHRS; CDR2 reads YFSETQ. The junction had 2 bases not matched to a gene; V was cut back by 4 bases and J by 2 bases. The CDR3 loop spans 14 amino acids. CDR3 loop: CASSRDRGAYEQYV. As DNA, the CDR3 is TGCGCCAGCAGCCGGGACAGGGGGGCCTACGAGCAGTACGTC.

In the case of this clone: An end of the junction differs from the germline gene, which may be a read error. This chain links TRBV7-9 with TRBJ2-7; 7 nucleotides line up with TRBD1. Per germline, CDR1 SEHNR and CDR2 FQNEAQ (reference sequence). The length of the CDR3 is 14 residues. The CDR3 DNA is TGTTCCAGCAGCTCAGGACAGGTCGGCTACGAGCAGTACTTC. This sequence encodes CSSSSGQVGYEQYF.

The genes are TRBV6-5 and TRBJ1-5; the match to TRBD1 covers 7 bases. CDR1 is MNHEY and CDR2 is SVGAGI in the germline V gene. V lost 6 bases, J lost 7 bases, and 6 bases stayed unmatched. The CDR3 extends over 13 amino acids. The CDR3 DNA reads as TGTGCCAGCAGATCGACAGGGCACCAGCCCCAGCATTTT. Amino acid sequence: CASRSTGHQPQHF.

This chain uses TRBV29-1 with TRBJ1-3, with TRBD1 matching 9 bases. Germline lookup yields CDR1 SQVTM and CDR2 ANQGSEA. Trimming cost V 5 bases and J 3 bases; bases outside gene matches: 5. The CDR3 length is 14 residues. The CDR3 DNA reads TGCAGCGTTCGGGACAGGGAGGGTGGAAACACCATATATTTT. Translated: CSVRDREGGNTIYF.

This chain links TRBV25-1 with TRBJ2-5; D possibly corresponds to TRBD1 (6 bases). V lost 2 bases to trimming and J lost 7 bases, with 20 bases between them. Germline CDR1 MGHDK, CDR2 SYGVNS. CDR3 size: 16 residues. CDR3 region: CASSEGTPGLRGTQYF. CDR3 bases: TGTGCCAGCAGTGAAGGGACACCCGGCCTAAGGGGGACCCAGTACTTC.

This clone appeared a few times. CDR3 nucleotide sequence: TGTGCCATCAGTTTTCACAGAAACTCTGTAGCGGGAGGGCCGAGGGCTAGCACAGATACGCAGTATTTT. It yields the protein CAISFHRNSVAGGPRASTDTQYF. J is TRBJ2-3 and V is TRBV10-3; 11 bases align to TRBD2. Germline CDR1 ENHRY, CDR2 SYGVKD. The CDR3 is made up of 23 amino acids. V lost 5 bases, J lost 0 bases, and 25 bases stayed unmatched.

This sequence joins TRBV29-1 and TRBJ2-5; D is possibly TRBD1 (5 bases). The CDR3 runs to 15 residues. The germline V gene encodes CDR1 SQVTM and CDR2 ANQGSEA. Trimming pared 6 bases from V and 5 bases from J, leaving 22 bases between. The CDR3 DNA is TGCAGCGTCCCTGCGAACAGGCCCACCTTGGAGACCCAGTACTTC. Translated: CSVPANRPTLETQYF.

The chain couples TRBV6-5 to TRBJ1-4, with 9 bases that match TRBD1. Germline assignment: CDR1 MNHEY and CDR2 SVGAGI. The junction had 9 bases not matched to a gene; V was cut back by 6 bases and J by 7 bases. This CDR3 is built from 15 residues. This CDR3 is CASSQTGGSGEKLFF. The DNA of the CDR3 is TGTGCCAGCAGCCAGACAGGGGGGTCGGGTGAAAAACTGTTTTTT.

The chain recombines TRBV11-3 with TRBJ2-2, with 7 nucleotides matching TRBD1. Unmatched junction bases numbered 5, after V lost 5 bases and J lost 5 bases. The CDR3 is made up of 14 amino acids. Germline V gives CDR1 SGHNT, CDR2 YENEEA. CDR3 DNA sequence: TGTGCCAGCAGCCTGGGACAGTTGACCGGGGAGCTGTTTTTT. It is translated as CASSLGQLTGELFF. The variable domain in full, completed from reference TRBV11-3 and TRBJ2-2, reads EAGVVQSPRYKIIEKKQPVAFWCNPISGHNTLYWYLQNLGQGPELLIRYENEEAVDDSQLPKDRFSAERLKGVDSTLKIQPAELGDSAVYLCASSLGQLTGELFFGEGSRLTVL.

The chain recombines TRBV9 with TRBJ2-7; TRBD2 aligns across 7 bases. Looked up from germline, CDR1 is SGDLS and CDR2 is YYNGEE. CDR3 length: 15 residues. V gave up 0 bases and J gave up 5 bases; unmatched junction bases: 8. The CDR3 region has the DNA TGTGCCAGCAGCGTAGAGGGGAGGGCCGGCGACGAGCAGTACTTC. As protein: CASSVEGRAGDEQYF.

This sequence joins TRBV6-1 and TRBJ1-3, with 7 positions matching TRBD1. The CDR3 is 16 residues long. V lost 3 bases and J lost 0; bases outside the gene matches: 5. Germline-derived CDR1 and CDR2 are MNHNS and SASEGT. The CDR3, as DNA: TGTGCCAGCAGTGACAGGGGGATCATCTCTGGAAACACCATATATTTT. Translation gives CASSDRGIISGNTIYF.

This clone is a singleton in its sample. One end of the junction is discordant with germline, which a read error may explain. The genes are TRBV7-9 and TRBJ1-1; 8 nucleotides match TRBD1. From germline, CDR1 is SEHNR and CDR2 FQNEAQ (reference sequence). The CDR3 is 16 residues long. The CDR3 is CSSSSRQGTLNTEAFF. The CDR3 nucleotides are TGTTCCAGCAGCTCGCGACAGGGGACCCTGAACACTGAAGCTTTCTTT.